The rows below give T cell receptor beta chains drawn from one sample of a study of T-cell reconstitution after alpha-beta-depleted transplantation in children. TCRdb re-analysed the PCR reads in MiXCR, keeping a single row per CDR3 protein. The sample yields 350,000 to 450,000 distinct CDR3 sequences, 13% seen once. Specimen: PBMCs, collected from the stem cell graft. The receptors stem from a human donor who donated a stem cell graft to a child with Fanconi anemia. Both conserved end residues are part of each CDR3. D genes are given only for firm matches. Size tells how often a clone was seen (once, few, many) or the class of an expanded clone, and some rows leave it out.

abundance	j_gene	d_gene	v_gene	CDR3aa	CDR3nt
many	TRBJ2-5	TRBD1	TRBV6-5	CASSYTGARETQYF	TGTGCCAGCAGTTACACAGGGGCACGGGAGACCCAGTACTTC
.	TRBJ2-5	.	TRBV20-1	CSARDGGRQQETQYF	TGCAGTGCTAGAGATGGGGGAAGACAACAAGAGACCCAGTACTTC
few	TRBJ2-7	TRBD1	TRBV12-3/TRBV12-4	CASSLDTGELYEQYF	TGTGCCAGCAGTTTAGACACAGGGGAACTATACGAGCAGTACTTC
many	TRBJ2-3	TRBD2	TRBV27	CASSFVASGGLLPKYF	TGTGCCAGCAGTTTTGTGGCTAGCGGGGGCCTTCTTCCAAAGTATTTT
many	TRBJ1-2	TRBD1	TRBV5-1	CASSTGQGAPGYTF	TGCGCCAGCAGCACGGGACAGGGGGCGCCTGGCTACACCTTC
few	TRBJ2-5	TRBD1	TRBV5-1	CASSQDRGARETQYF	TGCGCCAGCAGCCAGGACAGGGGCGCGAGGGAGACCCAGTACTTC
.	TRBJ2-3	.	TRBV6-2/TRBV6-3	CASSPSGSDTQYF	TGTGCCAGCAGTCCCTCGGGTTCAGATACGCAGTATTTT
many	TRBJ2-3	TRBD1	TRBV4-2	CASSQRWDRATDTQYF	TGTGCCAGCAGCCAACGCTGGGACAGGGCGACAGATACGCAGTATTTT
.	TRBJ1-1	.	TRBV6-2/TRBV6-3	CASSSDRSNTEAFF	TGTGCCAGCAGCTCCGACAGGTCGAACACTGAAGCTTTCTTT
few	TRBJ2-3	TRBD1	TRBV5-1	CASSTDRETDTQYF	TGCGCCAGCAGCACGGACAGGGAGACAGATACGCAGTATTTT
.	TRBJ1-2	.	TRBV5-8	CASSYSTPGVLYTF	TGTGCCAGCAGTTACTCAACTCCAGGGGTGCTCTACACCTTC
many	TRBJ2-5	.	TRBV28	CASSLWGYQETQYF	TGTGCCAGCAGTTTATGGGGGTACCAAGAGACCCAGTACTTC
once	TRBJ1-2	.	TRBV29-1	CSVEKGSYGYTF	TGCAGCGTTGAAAAAGGTTCCTATGGCTACACCTTC
.	TRBJ2-3	.	TRBV12-3/TRBV12-4	CAGRAESDTQYF	TGTGCCGGCAGGGCCGAGTCAGATACGCAGTATTTT